Sequencing of this T cell receptor beta chain was carried out in a study of regulatory T cells in long-lasting Graves disease. To note about this clonotype: The antigen is not known.

Study outcomes and limitations: Newly diagnosed disease favored TRBV20-1 and TRBJ2-1 over persistent disease. Thyroid tissue was not sampled; only peripheral blood was.

Time point noted: newly diagnosed GD, antithyroid drugs for less than 3 months. PBMCs provided the RNA from which the TCR library was made. Arm-PCR of CDR3 regions and iRepertoire HTBI primers were used to build TCR beta libraries. TCRdb itself ran the multiplex PCR reads through MiXCR, one entry per CDR3 protein. Of over 350,000 distinct CDR3 sequences listed, 14% were seen once; the top ten hold approximately 15%. After removal of 4 bases from V and 8 bases from J, the junction contained 12 bases not matched to a gene. In germline, CDR1 is SGHNT, CDR2 YYREEE (reference sequence). CDR3 length: 15 residues. The data were also submitted as part of a second study, on T cells in Graves' hyperthyroidism and ophthalmopathy. From that paper: With the HTBI primer set, the TCR CDR3 went through a first round of RT-PCR.

The clonotype originates from a woman in her forties or fifties with Graves disease. This specimen was peripheral blood mononuclear cells (PBMCs), taken at new diagnosis, from a patient treated with antithyroid drugs. V gene TRBV5-4 combines with J gene TRBJ2-1, with TRBD2 identical over 7 bases. The CDR3 loop reads CASSPLAGEGDEQFF. Written as DNA, the CDR3 is TGTGCCAGCAGCCCCTTAGCGGGTGAGGGCGATGAGCAGTTCTTC.